Presented here are 27 T cell receptor beta chains from one specimen sequenced in a study of blood T cell repertoires in COVID-19. The assay was immunoSEQ multiplex PCR, and TCRdb's table has in-frame clones only and misses some. The table records hundreds of thousands of clones, about 90% of them present only once. Sequences were obtained from PBMCs or T cells enriched from blood (not recorded which). These receptors came from a woman in her twenties or thirties who had recovered from COVID-19.

V gene TRBV28 combines with J gene TRBJ1-1; D unresolved. CDR3 size: 12 residues. Trimming took off 5 bases at V and 2 bases at J, with 6 bases between the two ends. Germline V gene lookup returns CDR1 MDHEN and CDR2 SYDVKM. The CDR3 DNA is TGTGCCAGCAGTAACAGAAACACTGAAGCTTTCTTT. Translated: CASSNRNTEAFF.

The V gene is TRBV3-1 (or the pseudogene TRBV3-2), the J gene TRBJ2-5, with 11 nucleotides matching TRBD1. J gave up 5 bases and V 4 bases, and 6 bases lay outside the gene matches. CDR1 is LGHDT and CDR2 is YNNKEL in the germline V gene (reference sequence). The CDR3 is 15 amino acids. The CDR3 is CASSRKDRGQETQYF. For the CDR3, the DNA is TGTGCCAGCAGCCGTAAGGACAGGGGGCAGGAGACCCAGTACTTC.

The rearrangement joins TRBV24-1 to TRBJ1-2; the match to TRBD1 covers 9 bases. CDR1 and CDR2 (germline): KGHDR, SFDVKD. The ends lost 5 bases at V and 8 bases at J; junction bases unmatched: 11. The CDR3 is 15 residues long. CDR3 coding DNA: TGTGCCACCAGTGCTATCGGGACAGGGACAGGGGGCTACACCTTC. It is translated as CATSAIGTGTGGYTF.

V usage is TRBV13 and J usage is TRBJ2-2, with D possibly matching TRBD1 (6 bases). Germline CDR1 and CDR2: PRHDT and FYEKMQ (reference sequence). The CDR3 is 14 amino acids. Trimming stripped 2 bases from V and 6 bases from J, with 10 bases between. The CDR3 sequence is CASSLSYRAGELFF. Written as DNA, the CDR3 is TGTGCCAGCAGCTTAAGCTACAGGGCCGGGGAGCTGTTTTTT.

This clone was counted a few times. The rearrangement links TRBV28 to TRBJ2-1, with D possibly being TRBD2 (7 bases). The CDR3 has 13 amino acids. Trimming cost V 11 bases and J 2 bases, with 13 bases left between them. From germline, CDR1 is MDHEN and CDR2 SYDVKM. CDR3: CASTRGPYNEQFF. For the CDR3, the DNA is TGTGCCTCCACGCGGGGGCCCTACAATGAGCAGTTCTTC.

V is TRBV29-1 and J is TRBJ1-1; 9 bases align to TRBD1. J lost 3 bases, V lost 4 bases, and 6 bases had no gene match. CDR1 and CDR2 (germline): SQVTM, ANQGSEA. CDR3 size: 14 residues. CDR3 amino acids: CSVVTGGKDTEAFF. The CDR3 DNA reads TGCAGCGTTGTGACAGGGGGTAAAGACACTGAAGCTTTCTTT.

This chain connects TRBV9 to TRBJ1-3; D gene unclear. Germline loops: CDR1 SGDLS, CDR2 YYNGEE. CDR3 length: 16 amino acids. Between the trimmed V and J ends, which lost 0 bases and 0 bases, there was a span of 10 bases. CDR3 in amino acids: CASSVATVPSGNTIYF. DNA of the CDR3: TGTGCCAGCAGCGTAGCTACGGTCCCCTCTGGAAACACCATATATTTT.

This rearrangement joins TRBV21-1 to TRBJ2-7; the table assigns TRBD2, which was not confirmed against the DNA. TRBV21-1 has pseudogene status. This CDR3 comprises 13 residues. As DNA, the CDR3 is TGTGCCAGCAGCTGCAGGCCCGGGGACGAGCAGTACTTC. As protein: CASSCRPGDEQYF.

The CDR3 region is CASSSSGVPPVEQYF. The DNA of the CDR3 is TGTGCCAGCAGCTCCAGCGGGGTTCCCCCCGTCGAGCAGTACTTC. The chain is built from TRBV11-2 and TRBJ2-7, with 7 bases lining up with TRBD2. This CDR3 comprises 15 residues. Germline V gene sequence: CDR1 SGHAT, CDR2 FQNNGV. Losses at the gene ends were 4 bases for V and 6 bases for J; bases not matched to a gene: 12.

The CDR3 spells CASSEDGSATYEQYF. The CDR3 DNA reads as TGTGCCAGCAGTGAAGACGGCAGCGCAACCTACGAGCAGTACTTC. J is TRBJ2-7 and V is TRBV2; D gene ambiguous. This CDR3 spans 15 amino acids. V lost 1 base and J lost 2, with 12 bases in between. Germline CDR1 SNHLY, CDR2 FYNNEI.

The chain links TRBV18 to TRBJ1-2; D perhaps matches TRBD1 (6 bases). The ends were cut back, 6 bases at V and 3 bases at J, with 14 bases in the middle. This CDR3 has 14 residues. Per the germline V gene, CDR1 is KGHSH and CDR2 is LQKENI. This chain's CDR3 is CASSPGQSDYGYTF. CDR3 nucleotide sequence: TGTGCCAGCTCCCCCGGACAGTCTGACTATGGCTACACCTTC.

The chain carries TRBV29-1 and TRBJ1-2; 8 bases agree with TRBD1. Losses at the gene ends were 5 bases for V and 4 bases for J; bases not matched to a gene: 6. Germline V gene data show CDR1 as SQVTM and CDR2 as ANQGSEA. This CDR3 is 13 amino acids long. Here the CDR3 reads CSVRGQGAYGYTF. DNA for the CDR3: TGCAGCGTTCGAGGACAGGGTGCCTATGGCTACACCTTC.

The chain combines TRBV3-1 (or the pseudogene TRBV3-2) with TRBJ1-6; TRBD1 matches 9 bases. V was clipped by 4 bases and J by 9 bases; unmatched bases: 7. Germline CDR1 LGHDT, CDR2 YNNKEL (reference sequence). This CDR3 has 15 residues. CDR3 loop: CASSLGDRVGSPLHF. The DNA for the CDR3 is TGTGCCAGCAGCCTTGGGGACAGGGTGGGTTCACCCCTCCACTTT.

The chain employs TRBV7-9 and TRBJ1-3, with 8 bases matching TRBD1. The length of the CDR3 is 18 residues. V lost 2 bases and J lost 0; bases outside the gene matches: 9. Per germline, CDR1 SEHNR and CDR2 FQNEAQ (reference sequence). Written as DNA, the CDR3 is TGTGCCAGCAGCTTATTTCTCGGGACAGGCCTCTCTGGAAACACCATATATTTT. It yields the protein CASSLFLGTGLSGNTIYF.

V and J are TRBV2 and TRBJ2-5, with TRBD2 matching over 15 bases. V lost 4 bases, J lost 5 bases, and 2 bases stayed unmatched. The CDR3 is made up of 15 amino acids. Germline V lookup: CDR1 SNHLY, CDR2 FYNNEI. This CDR3 reads CASSGTSGGAETQYF. CDR3 DNA: TGTGCCAGCAGTGGGACTAGCGGGGGGGCTGAGACCCAGTACTTC.

This clone was counted between two and nine times. This chain links TRBV2 with TRBJ2-1, with 8 bases fitting TRBD2. The CDR3 consists of 15 residues. Trimming at V came to 7 bases and at J to 4 bases, leaving 9 bases not matched to a gene. Germline assignment: CDR1 SNHLY and CDR2 FYNNEI. CDR3 loop: CASKGLVGGYNEQFF. The CDR3 DNA reads as TGTGCCAGCAAGGGACTAGTAGGAGGTTACAATGAGCAGTTCTTC.

The DNA for the CDR3 is TGTGCCAGCAGGGACAGGGGTTCGGTCACTGAAGCTTTCTTT. Its translation: CASRDRGSVTEAFF. The V and J genes are TRBV2 and TRBJ1-1; the match to TRBD1 covers 9 bases. With 6 bases clipped from V and 4 bases from J, the junction kept 6 bases outside the gene matches. Germline V CDR1 and CDR2: SNHLY, FYNNEI. The CDR3 covers 14 residues.

The table lists this clone with a few counts. Here the CDR3 DNA reads TGTGCCAGCAGGTTGGGACATAGAGGAACCTACGAGCAGTACTTC. Its protein product is CASRLGHRGTYEQYF. The chain employs TRBV6-5 and TRBJ2-7; D is possibly TRBD1 (6 bases). In germline, CDR1 is MNHEY, CDR2 SVGAGI. V lost 6 bases to trimming and J lost 2 bases, with 17 bases between them. The CDR3 consists of 15 residues.

The genes are TRBV5-1 and TRBJ2-1, with 8 bases that match TRBD2. V gave up 4 bases and J gave up 3 bases; unmatched junction bases: 9. Germline assignment: CDR1 SGHRS and CDR2 YFSETQ. This CDR3 is built from 16 residues. CDR3 DNA: TGCGCCAGCAGCCCTACCACTAGCGGTCACTACAATGAGCAGTTCTTC. This translates into CASSPTTSGHYNEQFF.

This chain joins TRBV6-1 and TRBJ1-5; 9 nucleotides align to TRBD1. CDR1 is MNHNS, CDR2 SASEGT, per germline. J was trimmed by 0 bases and V by 4 bases; bases with no gene match: 10. The CDR3 is made up of 18 amino acids. CDR3 DNA: TGTGCCAGCAGTGGTAGACAGGGGGGATTCAATAGCAATCAGCCCCAGCATTTT. Encoded protein: CASSGRQGGFNSNQPQHF.

The V call is TRBV19, the J call TRBJ2-2, with 10 bases that match TRBD2. J was trimmed by 7 bases and V by 3 bases; bases with no gene match: 11. CDR1 is LNHDA, CDR2 SQIVND, per germline (reference sequence). This CDR3 spans 17 amino acids. The CDR3 region has the DNA TGTGCCAGTAGTATGGGTCGGCTAGCGGGGGCCTTCGGGGAGCTGTTTTTT. Amino acids: CASSMGRLAGAFGELFF.

This clone was found once. The chain recombines TRBV10-3 with TRBJ1-6; no firm D call. The CDR3 extends over 13 amino acids. The germline V and J ends were trimmed by 2 bases and 10 bases, with 9 bases remaining between them. The germline CDR1 and CDR2 sequences are ENHRY and SYGVKD. This CDR3 is CAISEQAQSPLHF. The CDR3, as DNA: TGTGCCATCAGTGAGCAGGCCCAATCACCCCTCCACTTT.

This clone was seen more than once but under ten times. This chain joins TRBV7-2 and TRBJ2-5, with D tentatively TRBD1 (5 bases). CDR3 size: 14 residues. CDR1 is SGHTA and CDR2 is FQGNSA in the germline V gene. V was cut by 3 bases and J by 4 bases, with 12 bases left in between. This CDR3 reads CASSFGWGGETQYF. The CDR3 DNA reads TGTGCCAGCAGCTTTGGGTGGGGCGGAGAGACCCAGTACTTC.

This chain uses TRBV27 with TRBJ2-2, with a possible D match to TRBD1 (5 bases). CDR1 is MNHEY and CDR2 is SMNVEV in the germline V gene (reference sequence). The CDR3 length is 16 residues. Trimming shortened V by 2 bases and J by 6 bases, and 16 bases separated the two germline ends. The DNA of the CDR3 is TGTGCCAGCAGTTTAGCCGCGACAGATTGGTCCGGGGAGCTGTTTTTT. It translates to CASSLAATDWSGELFF.

The chain recombines TRBV6-1 with TRBJ2-5; TRBD2 agrees at 7 bases. Germline assignment: CDR1 MNHNS and CDR2 SASEGT. The CDR3 is made up of 14 amino acids. J lost 4 bases, V lost 3 bases, and 5 bases had no gene match. CDR3 coding DNA: TGTGCCAGCAGTGACGCAGGGAGGGCAGAGACCCAGTACTTC. Translated: CASSDAGRAETQYF.

The chain is built from TRBV28 and TRBJ2-7, with TRBD1 matching over 7 bases. Trimming removed 1 base from V and 3 bases from J; junction bases left unmatched: 3. CDR1 and CDR2 from the germline V gene are MDHEN and SYDVKM. CDR3 length: 14 residues. CDR3 bases: TGTGCCAGCAGTTTATTCGCAGGGGGCTACGAGCAGTACTTC. Its protein product is CASSLFAGGYEQYF.

The CDR3 region is CASSSGKGGYGYTF. The CDR3 DNA reads as TGTGCCAGCAGCTCCGGGAAGGGCGGCTATGGCTACACCTTC. The V and J genes are TRBV7-2 and TRBJ1-2, with D unclear. Germline loops: CDR1 SGHTA, CDR2 FQGNSA. V lost 4 bases and J lost 4, with 13 bases in between. There are 14 residues in the CDR3.